Below, 24 T cell receptor beta chains from the same sample are listed, as sequenced in a study of blood T cell repertoires in COVID-19. Libraries were prepared by immunoSEQ multiplex PCR; TCRdb keeps only in-frame clonotypes and omits some of them. The top ten hold roughly 4.6% of the sample, which has around 95,000 clones, 88% seen once. Material: peripheral blood. These receptors were collected from a human donor in a cohort sampled during active COVID-19.

V usage is TRBV6-5 and J usage is TRBJ1-1; D perhaps matches TRBD1 (5 bases). Deletions cut 6 bases from V and 0 bases from J, with 11 bases between. Germline CDR1 and CDR2: MNHEY and SVGAGI. The CDR3 length is 14 residues. CDR3 in amino acids: CASRAGGMNTEAFF. Written as DNA, the CDR3 is TGTGCCAGCAGGGCCGGGGGGATGAACACTGAAGCTTTCTTT.

The gene calls are TRBV5-4 and TRBJ2-2; TRBD1 matches at 10 bases. This CDR3 contains 15 residues. In germline, CDR1 is SGHNT, CDR2 YYREEE (reference sequence). V was pared by 6 bases and J by 4 bases, with 6 bases of the junction left unmatched. The DNA for the CDR3 is TGTGCCAGCACCCGACAGGGGGCGCGCACCGGGGAGCTGTTTTTT. Protein: CASTRQGARTGELFF. The variable domain in full, with the rest retrieved from reference TRBV5-4 and TRBJ2-2, is ETGVTQSPTHLIKTRGQQVTLRCSSQSGHNTVSWYQQALGQGPQFIFQYYREEENGRGNFPPRFSGLQFPNYSSELNVNALELDDSALYLCASTRQGARTGELFFGEGSRLTVL.

The V and J genes are TRBV3-1 (or the pseudogene TRBV3-2) and TRBJ2-3; TRBD1 matches 12 bases. Germline CDR1 reads LGHDT; CDR2 reads YNNKEL (reference sequence). CDR3 size: 17 residues. V lost 0 bases and J lost 1; bases outside the gene matches: 2. CDR3 coding DNA: TGTGCCAGCAGCCAAGATGGGACAGGGGGCCGCACAGATACGCAGTATTTT. Residues: CASSQDGTGGRTDTQYF.

In this sample, this clone turned up once. V usage is TRBV6-5 and J usage is TRBJ1-2; no clear D. V lost 2 bases, J lost 4 bases, and 8 bases lay in between. CDR1 and CDR2 from the germline V gene are MNHEY and SVGAGI. The CDR3 spans 13 residues. CDR3 in amino acids: CASSYGRTYGYTF. CDR3 DNA sequence: TGTGCCAGCAGTTACGGCAGAACCTATGGCTACACCTTC.

The V call is TRBV29-1, the J call TRBJ2-7; TRBD1 matches at 9 bases. V was clipped by 2 bases and J by 3 bases; unmatched bases: 8. Germline-derived CDR1 and CDR2 are SQVTM and ANQGSEA. This CDR3 has 15 residues. CDR3 DNA: TGCAGCGTTGAATCCACAGGGGGCGGACTCTACGAGCAGTACTTC. Amino acid sequence: CSVESTGGGLYEQYF.

V gene TRBV25-1 combines with J gene TRBJ1-1; the D gene is possibly TRBD1 (6 bases). CDR1 and CDR2 from the germline V gene are MGHDK and SYGVNS. The ends were cut back, 2 bases at V and 5 bases at J, with 15 bases in the middle. The CDR3 spans 15 residues. CDR3 sequence reads: CASSEAVRGLTEAFF. The CDR3 nucleotides read TGTGCCAGCAGTGAAGCGGTCAGGGGTTTAACTGAAGCTTTCTTT.

The chain joins TRBV9 to TRBJ2-7, with 10 bases lining up with TRBD2. Germline V CDR1 and CDR2: SGDLS, YYNGEE. J was trimmed by 6 bases and V by 1 base; bases with no gene match: 10. CDR3 length: 16 amino acids. The CDR3 sequence: CASSVTSGRALGEQYF. The CDR3 nucleotides read TGTGCCAGCAGCGTAACAAGCGGGAGGGCCCTGGGCGAGCAGTACTTC.

J is TRBJ2-7 and V is TRBV2, with D possibly matching TRBD2 (5 bases). The germline V gene encodes CDR1 SNHLY and CDR2 FYNNEI. The CDR3 loop spans 13 amino acids. Between the trimmed V and J ends, which lost 4 bases and 3 bases, there was a span of 10 bases. DNA of the CDR3: TGTGCCAGCAGTGGATTAGCGATCTACGAGCAGTACTTC. Protein: CASSGLAIYEQYF.

This rearrangement joins TRBV27 to TRBJ2-3, with D perhaps TRBD2 (6 bases). From germline, CDR1 is MNHEY and CDR2 SMNVEV (reference sequence). The CDR3 has 14 residues. The V gene lost 2 bases and the J gene lost 4 bases, with 10 bases spanning the gap. The chain's CDR3 is CASSLVGGADTQYF. The CDR3, as DNA: TGTGCCAGCAGTTTAGTAGGCGGGGCAGATACGCAGTATTTT.

V gene TRBV5-4 combines with J gene TRBJ2-6; D is unclear. Germline assignment: CDR1 SGHNT and CDR2 YYREEE (reference sequence). Deletions cut 0 bases from V and 0 bases from J, with 4 bases between. The CDR3 runs to 15 residues. CDR3 residues: CASSLGGSGANVLTF. For the CDR3, the DNA is TGTGCCAGCAGCTTGGGAGGCTCTGGGGCCAACGTCCTGACTTTC. Variable domain in full (rest from reference TRBV5-4 and TRBJ2-6): ETGVTQSPTHLIKTRGQQVTLRCSSQSGHNTVSWYQQALGQGPQFIFQYYREEENGRGNFPPRFSGLQFPNYSSELNVNALELDDSALYLCASSLGGSGANVLTFGAGSRLTVL.

The V and J genes are TRBV28 and TRBJ2-7, with TRBD1 matching over 8 bases. The ends lost 5 bases at V and 2 bases at J; junction bases unmatched: 8. Germline values: CDR1 MDHEN, CDR2 SYDVKM. The CDR3 extends over 15 amino acids. The CDR3 DNA is TGTGCCAGCAGTGTACCGGGACAGGCGGCCTACGAGCAGTACTTC. Translating it yields CASSVPGQAAYEQYF.

The V gene is TRBV7-2, the J gene TRBJ2-3; 10 bases are a match to TRBD2. The CDR3 is 15 amino acids. CDR1 is SGHTA, CDR2 FQGNSA, per germline. V gave up 5 bases and J gave up 8 bases; unmatched junction bases: 10. The CDR3 here is CASSPGAGGPGTQYF. The CDR3 nucleotides are TGTGCCAGCAGCCCGGGAGCGGGAGGGCCGGGTACGCAGTATTTT. The full variable domain, in which reference TRBV7-2 and TRBJ2-3 provide the parts outside the CDR3, is GAGVSQSPSNKVTEKGKDVELRCDPISGHTALYWYRQSLGQGLEFLIYFQGNSAPDKSGLPSDRFSAERTGGSVSTLTIQRTQQEDSAVYLCASSPGAGGPGTQYFGPGTRLTVL.

The chain joins TRBV27 to TRBJ1-4; possible D gene TRBD1, 5 bases. CDR1 and CDR2 from the germline V gene are MNHEY and SMNVEV (reference sequence). Trimming cost V 5 bases and J 8 bases, with 18 bases left between them. The CDR3 sequence is 15 residues long. For the CDR3, the DNA is TGTGCCAGCAGTCCATTCGTGGGGCTTCGGGAAAAACTGTTTTTT. Protein product: CASSPFVGLREKLFF.

This clone was detected a few times. The V and J genes are TRBV7-2 and TRBJ2-7, with 10 bases lining up with TRBD2. J lost 1 base, V lost 1 base, and 7 bases had no gene match. Per germline, CDR1 SGHTA and CDR2 FQGNSA. This CDR3 is 17 amino acids long. CDR3 nucleotide sequence: TGTGCCAGCAGCTTAGTTTCTAGCGGGAGCGGGTCCTACGAGCAGTACTTC. This codes for CASSLVSSGSGSYEQYF.

This chain uses TRBV28 with TRBJ2-2; perhaps TRBD2 as D (6 bases). The CDR3 spans 16 residues. V was cut by 6 bases and J by 5 bases, with 19 bases left in between. Looked up from germline, CDR1 is MDHEN and CDR2 is SYDVKM. DNA for the CDR3: TGTGCCAGCAGCCGCCGGGGGTTCCAGCTAACCGGGGAGCTGTTTTTT. Its translation: CASSRRGFQLTGELFF.

This chain links TRBV5-1 with TRBJ1-1, with TRBD1 matching over 11 bases. Germline lookup yields CDR1 SGHRS and CDR2 YFSETQ. The CDR3 extends over 15 amino acids. V shed 4 bases, J shed 6 bases, and the junction held 8 bases outside the gene matches. This CDR3 reads CASSPSTGQGAEAFF. In nucleotides, the CDR3 is TGCGCCAGCAGCCCCTCAACGGGACAGGGGGCTGAAGCTTTCTTT.

This clone was observed a single time. V usage is TRBV5-1 and J usage is TRBJ2-1, with TRBD2 identical over 7 bases. Per germline, CDR1 SGHRS and CDR2 YFSETQ. Trimming removed 2 bases from V and 15 bases from J; junction bases left unmatched: 8. This CDR3 spans 12 amino acids. This CDR3 is CASSFGTTGWFF. DNA for the CDR3: TGCGCCAGCAGCTTTGGGACTACCGGGTGGTTCTTC.

Only a few counts were recorded for this clone. The chain employs TRBV5-1 and TRBJ2-3; maybe TRBD2 (6 bases). V lost 3 bases, J lost 0 bases, and 17 bases lay in between. This CDR3 contains 17 residues. CDR1 is SGHRS and CDR2 is YFSETQ in the germline V gene. Written as DNA, the CDR3 is TGCGCCAGCAGCTGGGCGGGAAGGGGACCTAGCACAGATACGCAGTATTTT. Its protein product is CASSWAGRGPSTDTQYF.

V usage is TRBV28 and J usage is TRBJ1-3; tentatively, D is TRBD1 (5 bases). This CDR3 has 17 amino acids. Trimming removed 8 bases from V and 0 bases from J, with 20 bases in between. The V gene's germline CDR1 is MDHEN and CDR2 SYDVKM. CDR3 bases: TGTGCCAGCGTAGGGGCCACCACTTTTTCCTCTGGAAACACCATATATTTT. Translation gives CASVGATTFSSGNTIYF. Looking up the rest from reference TRBV28 and TRBJ1-3 gives the full variable domain: DVKVTQSSRYLVKRTGEKVFLECVQDMDHENMFWYRQDPGLGLRLIYFSYDVKMKEKGDIPEGYSVSREKKERFSLILESASTNQTSMYLCASVGATTFSSGNTIYFGEGSWLTVV.

CDR3 amino acids: CASSWRGPLGNTEAFF. The CDR3 DNA sequence: TGTGCCAGCAGCTGGAGGGGGCCCCTAGGGAACACTGAAGCTTTCTTT. The chain employs TRBV7-2 and TRBJ1-1; 7 bases line up with TRBD1. There are 16 residues in the CDR3. Germline V gene sequence: CDR1 SGHTA, CDR2 FQGNSA. V was pared by 4 bases and J by 1 base, with 9 bases of the junction left unmatched.

This chain uses TRBV5-8 with TRBJ1-5; D is possibly TRBD1 (6 bases). The CDR3 has 14 residues. CDR1 and CDR2 from the germline V gene are SGHTS and YDEGEE. V was cut by 0 bases and J by 2 bases, with 6 bases left in between. The DNA for the CDR3 is TGTGCCAGCAGCTTGGAGGGGGGCAATCAGCCCCAGCATTTT. Its protein product is CASSLEGGNQPQHF.

The chain has TRBV7-2 and TRBJ1-5, with 7 bases that match TRBD1. The junction had 5 bases not matched to a gene; V was cut back by 1 base and J by 2 bases. CDR1 is SGHTA and CDR2 is FQGNSA in the germline V gene. CDR3 length equals 16 residues. DNA for the CDR3: TGTGCCAGCAGCTTAGGGCACGGGACAGGCAATCAGCCCCAGCATTTT. It codes for CASSLGHGTGNQPQHF.

The chain combines TRBV29-1 with TRBJ2-7, with 12 bases that match TRBD2. From germline, CDR1 is SQVTM and CDR2 ANQGSEA. CDR3 size: 17 residues. V lost 2 bases and J lost 0; bases outside the gene matches: 8. CDR3 nucleotides: TGCAGCGTTGAAATACCTAGCGGGAGGGGGGTCTCCTACGAGCAGTACTTC. Protein sequence: CSVEIPSGRGVSYEQYF.

The chain is built from TRBV19 and TRBJ1-5; D might be TRBD1 (6 bases). In germline, CDR1 is LNHDA, CDR2 SQIVND (reference sequence). CDR3 length: 16 amino acids. Trimming took off 8 bases at V and 0 bases at J, with 17 bases between the two ends. The CDR3 region has the DNA TGTGCCAGTCGGGGGGCAGGGCCCTATAGCAATCAGCCCCAGCATTTT. The encoded protein is CASRGAGPYSNQPQHF. Full variable domain (missing parts from reference TRBV19 and TRBJ1-5): DGGITQSPKYLFRKEGQNVTLSCEQNLNHDAMYWYRQDPGQGLRLIYYSQIVNDFQKGDIAEGYSVSREKKESFPLTVTSAQKNPTAFYLCASRGAGPYSNQPQHFGDGTRLSIL.